The 27 T cell receptor beta chains presented below share a single source sample, sequenced in a study of blood T cell repertoires in COVID-19. Measured with immunoSEQ multiplex PCR; TCRdb has only the in-frame clones, and not every one. The sample contains 200,000 to 250,000 clones, 75% to 85% of which appear only once. Material for sequencing was peripheral blood. The receptors here all came from a woman aged 70-85 years with COVID-19, enrolled during active disease.

This sequence joins TRBV18 and TRBJ1-5, with D hard to call. The CDR3 has 15 residues. Deletions cut 3 bases from V and 0 bases from J, with 9 bases between. The V gene's germline CDR1 is KGHSH and CDR2 LQKENI. The chain's CDR3 is CASSPERNSNQPQHF. CDR3 nucleotides: TGTGCCAGCTCACCGGAGAGAAATAGCAATCAGCCCCAGCATTTT.

CDR3: CASSKETSHEQFF. CDR3 nucleotides: TGTGCCAGCAGCAAAGAGACTAGCCATGAGCAGTTCTTC. The chain recombines TRBV6-4 with TRBJ2-1, with TRBD2 identical over 7 bases. There are 13 residues in the CDR3. V shed 6 bases and J 8 bases; nucleotides not matched to a gene: 7. CDR1 and CDR2 (germline): MRHNA, SNTAGT.

The chain has TRBV19 and TRBJ2-1; TRBD2 matches at 11 bases. This CDR3 contains 16 residues. V gave up 3 bases and J gave up 0 bases; unmatched junction bases: 1. CDR1 is LNHDA and CDR2 is SQIVND in the germline V gene (reference sequence). The CDR3 region has the DNA TGTGCCAGTAGTATCACTAGCGGGGGCTCCTACAATGAGCAGTTCTTC. Translated, it gives CASSITSGGSYNEQFF.

V gene TRBV5-1 combines with J gene TRBJ1-6, with D uncertain. Trimming took off 5 bases at V and 7 bases at J, with 16 bases between the two ends. CDR3 length equals 15 residues. Germline V lookup: CDR1 SGHRS, CDR2 YFSETQ. This CDR3 is CASSQQTDLNSPLHF. CDR3 in DNA: TGCGCCAGCAGTCAACAGACCGATCTAAATTCACCCCTCCACTTT.

The chain recombines TRBV5-4 with TRBJ2-7; 7 bases match TRBD1. Germline V gene lookup returns CDR1 SGHNT and CDR2 YYREEE (reference sequence). J lost 3 bases, V lost 4 bases, and 10 bases had no gene match. The CDR3 loop spans 15 amino acids. The CDR3: CASSLRQGLGYEQYF. The CDR3 bases are TGTGCCAGCAGCCTCAGACAGGGTTTGGGCTACGAGCAGTACTTC.

V gene TRBV6-5 combines with J gene TRBJ2-7; TRBD2 is a possible D gene (5 bases). The V end was cut by 7 bases, the J end by 7 bases, with 23 bases between. The CDR3 is made up of 15 amino acids. Germline V CDR1 and CDR2: MNHEY, SVGAGI. The CDR3: CASTKMGKQTGEQYF. CDR3 DNA: TGTGCCAGCACTAAAATGGGAAAGCAAACGGGAGAGCAGTACTTC.

The rearrangement uses TRBV7-3 and TRBJ1-1, with 8 bases aligning to TRBD1. V gave up 5 bases and J gave up 5 bases; unmatched junction bases: 4. The germline V gene encodes CDR1 SGHTA and CDR2 FQGTGA. The CDR3 loop spans 13 amino acids. The CDR3 here is CASSQDRATEAFF. The CDR3 bases are TGTGCCAGCAGCCAGGACAGGGCGACTGAAGCTTTCTTT.

The gene calls are TRBV5-4 and TRBJ2-7; TRBD2 matches 7 bases. The junction had 10 bases not matched to a gene; V was cut back by 4 bases and J by 3 bases. The CDR3 is 15 residues long. Germline CDR1 SGHNT, CDR2 YYREEE (reference sequence). The CDR3 spells CASSPVGGDLYEQYF. DNA for the CDR3: TGTGCCAGCAGCCCGGTGGGGGGGGATCTCTACGAGCAGTACTTC.

The table lists this clone with a few counts. V is TRBV4-2 and J is TRBJ2-7, with D perhaps matching TRBD1 (6 bases). Germline CDR1 reads LGHNA; CDR2 reads YNFKEQ. Trimming pared 0 bases from V and 4 bases from J, leaving 16 bases between. This CDR3 contains 16 residues. The CDR3 reads CASSQEDSPPLYEQYF. CDR3 nucleotides: TGTGCCAGCAGCCAAGAGGACAGCCCTCCCCTTTACGAGCAGTACTTC.

J is TRBJ2-1 and V is TRBV5-6, with a weak D call TRBD2 (6 bases). Germline CDR1 and CDR2: SGHDT and YYEEEE. V dropped 1 base and J dropped 15 bases, with 23 bases sitting between them. The CDR3 has 15 amino acids. The CDR3 is CASSLSGVRFLRLFF. Written as DNA, the CDR3 is TGTGCCAGCAGCTTGTCGGGAGTCAGGTTTCTGAGGTTGTTCTTC.

As to this clone: Here the CDR3 omits its conserved ending phenylalanine or tryptophan, so a read error is the likely source. The V call is TRBV4-3, the J call TRBJ1-1, with D tentatively TRBD1 (6 bases). Germline CDR1 and CDR2: LGHNA and YSLEER. Trimming cost V 3 bases and J 2 bases, with 10 bases left between them. The CDR3 extends over 14 amino acids. The CDR3 DNA follows: TGCGCCAGCAGCCAGCCCAGGGGTAACACTGAAGCTTTCCTT. It encodes CASSQPRGNTEAFL.

The chain carries TRBV7-8 and TRBJ1-4; TRBD1 agrees at 10 bases. Germline V gene lookup returns CDR1 SGHVS and CDR2 FQNEAQ. This CDR3 is built from 15 residues. The V gene end was trimmed by 5 bases and the J gene end by 7 bases; junction bases not matched to a gene: 7. This chain's CDR3 is CASSLMTGGFEKLFF. Written as DNA, the CDR3 is TGTGCCAGCAGCCTAATGACAGGGGGCTTTGAAAAACTGTTTTTT. The full variable domain, completed using reference TRBV7-8 and TRBJ1-4, is GAGVSQSPRYKVAKRGQDVALRCDPISGHVSLFWYQQALGQGPEFLTYFQNEAQLDKSGLPSDRFFAERPEGSVSTLKIQRTQQEDSAVYLCASSLMTGGFEKLFFGSGTQLSVL.

The genes are TRBV9 and TRBJ1-1, with TRBD1 matching 9 bases. The germline CDR1 and CDR2 sequences are SGDLS and YYNGEE. The CDR3 sequence is 16 residues long. The junction had 10 bases not matched to a gene; V was cut back by 2 bases and J by 5 bases. Here the CDR3 DNA reads TGTGCCAGCAGCGTGGGTTTAGGACAGGGGAGTACTGAAGCTTTCTTT. Translation: CASSVGLGQGSTEAFF. The full variable domain, completed using reference TRBV9 and TRBJ1-1, is DSGVTQTPKHLITATGQRVTLRCSPRSGDLSVYWYQQSLDQGLQFLIQYYNGEERAKGNILERFSAQQFPDLHSELNLSSLELGDSALYFCASSVGLGQGSTEAFFGQGTRLTVV.

This clone was found a few times. The chain carries TRBV11-2 and TRBJ2-2; D unresolved. Trimming shortened V by 5 bases and J by 8 bases, and 12 bases separated the two germline ends. The CDR3 is made up of 13 amino acids. Germline V gene data show CDR1 as SGHAT and CDR2 as FQNNGV. The CDR3 bases are TGTGCCAGCAGCCCGTCTCCGGGTGGGGAGCTGTTTTTT. This codes for CASSPSPGGELFF.

This chain uses TRBV7-2 with TRBJ1-5, with 8 positions matching TRBD1. There are 15 residues in the CDR3. J was trimmed by 1 base and V by 5 bases; bases with no gene match: 4. The V gene's germline CDR1 is SGHTA and CDR2 FQGNSA. CDR3 sequence (DNA): TGTGCCAGCAGCCCAGGGGGCATAAGCAATCAGCCCCAGCATTTT. It is translated as CASSPGGISNQPQHF.

The chain couples TRBV29-1 to TRBJ1-3, with D hard to call. The CDR3 extends over 12 amino acids. Germline V gene sequence: CDR1 SQVTM, CDR2 ANQGSEA. The germline V and J ends were trimmed by 0 bases and 3 bases, with 3 bases remaining between them. DNA of the CDR3: TGCAGCGTTGAAGATAATGGAAACACCATATATTTT. It yields the protein CSVEDNGNTIYF.

The genes are TRBV4-2 and TRBJ1-1; D might be TRBD1 (6 bases). The CDR3 loop spans 14 amino acids. Germline CDR1 LGHNA, CDR2 YNFKEQ. V lost 4 bases, J lost 7 bases, and 16 bases lay in between. In DNA, the CDR3 is TGTGCCAGCAGCCGTGGGGCAGGGGCAATTGAAGCTTTCTTT. As protein: CASSRGAGAIEAFF.

The chain recombines TRBV12-5 with TRBJ2-7; D gene ambiguous. Germline V gene sequence: CDR1 LGHNT, CDR2 FRNRAP. The CDR3 runs 15 residues. Trimming left V 0 bases short and J 2 bases short, with 11 bases between. The CDR3, as DNA: TGTGCTAGTGGTTTGGTACACGGAGCCCCCTACGAGCAGTACTTC. It specifies CASGLVHGAPYEQYF.

The chain combines TRBV15 with TRBJ1-1; possible D gene TRBD1, 5 bases. Trimming shortened V by 0 bases and J by 6 bases, and 11 bases separated the two germline ends. Germline values: CDR1 LNHNV, CDR2 YYDKDF (reference sequence). The CDR3 length is 14 residues. CDR3 bases: TGTGCCACCAGCAGAGACCGACAGATGGCTGAAGCTTTCTTT. It specifies CATSRDRQMAEAFF.

The chain employs TRBV5-1 and TRBJ1-2; a weak D match, TRBD1 (5 bases). CDR1 SGHRS and CDR2 YFSETQ come from the germline V gene. The V end lost 3 bases, the J end lost 1 base, and 13 bases lay between the germline ends. The CDR3 runs to 15 residues. The CDR3 sequence is CASSSAGPHNYGYTF. In DNA, the CDR3 is TGCGCCAGCAGCTCGGCGGGACCCCATAACTATGGCTACACCTTC.

The genes are TRBV6-2 or TRBV6-3 and TRBJ2-5; 8 bases are shared with TRBD1. The germline gives CDR1 MNHEY, CDR2 SVGEGT. V lost 6 bases and J lost 5; bases outside the gene matches: 8. This CDR3 is 14 amino acids long. The CDR3 nucleotides read TGTGCCAGCAGCCCCGGACAGGGTTTGGAGACCCAGTACTTC. Protein sequence: CASSPGQGLETQYF.

This chain links TRBV29-1 with TRBJ2-2; TRBD2 matches 8 bases. The CDR3 sequence is 20 residues long. CDR1 and CDR2 (germline): SQVTM, ANQGSEA. Trimming removed 2 bases from V and 1 base from J; junction bases left unmatched: 18. CDR3 bases: TGCAGCGTTGAATCTGGGAGAGTAGCGGGGCCTACTCTGAACACCGGGGAGCTGTTTTTT. It specifies CSVESGRVAGPTLNTGELFF.

The chain combines TRBV23-1 with TRBJ1-3, with 8 bases fitting TRBD1. TRBV23-1 is given ORF status, its function remaining uncertain. V trimming: 5 bases; J trimming: 3 bases; junction bases outside the gene matches: 3. There are 14 residues in the CDR3. This CDR3 is CASSSGTGGNTIYF. The CDR3 DNA reads as TGCGCCAGCAGTTCCGGGACAGGTGGAAACACCATATATTTT.

The chain combines TRBV2 with TRBJ2-3; perhaps TRBD1 as D (5 bases). There are 18 residues in the CDR3. Germline values: CDR1 SNHLY, CDR2 FYNNEI. V was clipped by 2 bases and J by 3 bases, with 21 bases between them. For the CDR3, the DNA is TGTGCCAGCAGTGAATTGGGGCAGGGTCTAGTTAGGACAGATACGCAGTATTTT. Amino acid sequence: CASSELGQGLVRTDTQYF.

V and J are TRBV24-1 and TRBJ1-5; 7 bases map to TRBD1. The V gene end was trimmed by 4 bases and the J gene end by 4 bases; junction bases not matched to a gene: 9. The CDR3 spans 16 residues. Germline assignment: CDR1 KGHDR and CDR2 SFDVKD. CDR3 in amino acids: CATSDGGQRENQPQHF. CDR3 coding DNA: TGTGCCACCAGTGACGGGGGACAGCGGGAGAATCAGCCCCAGCATTTT.

As to this clone: The sample contains more than one DNA sequence encoding this CDR3. The genes are TRBV30 and TRBJ1-5; D may be TRBD1 (6 bases). Trimming stripped 0 bases from V and 6 bases from J, with 9 bases between. The germline CDR1 and CDR2 sequences are GTSNPN and SVGIG (reference sequence). CDR3 size: 13 residues. The CDR3 region has the DNA TGTGCCTGGAGTGTTAAAGGGGGTCAGCCCCAGCATTTT. Its translation is CAWSVKGGQPQHF. The whole variable domain, filled in from reference TRBV30 and TRBJ1-5, reads SQTIHQWPATLVQPVGSPLSLECTVEGTSNPNLYWYRQAAGRGLQLLFYSVGIGQISSEVPQNLSASRPQDRQFILSSKKLLLSDSGFYLCAWSVKGGQPQHFGDGTRLSIL.

CDR3 amino acids: CASSRGGASPGNTIYF. The CDR3 DNA is TGTGCCAGCAGCCGGGGGGGGGCTAGTCCTGGAAACACCATATATTTT. The rearrangement uses TRBV4-2 and TRBJ1-3; D is possibly TRBD1 (6 bases). The V gene's germline CDR1 is LGHNA and CDR2 YNFKEQ. V was clipped by 4 bases and J by 2 bases, with 15 bases between them. The CDR3 contains 16 residues.